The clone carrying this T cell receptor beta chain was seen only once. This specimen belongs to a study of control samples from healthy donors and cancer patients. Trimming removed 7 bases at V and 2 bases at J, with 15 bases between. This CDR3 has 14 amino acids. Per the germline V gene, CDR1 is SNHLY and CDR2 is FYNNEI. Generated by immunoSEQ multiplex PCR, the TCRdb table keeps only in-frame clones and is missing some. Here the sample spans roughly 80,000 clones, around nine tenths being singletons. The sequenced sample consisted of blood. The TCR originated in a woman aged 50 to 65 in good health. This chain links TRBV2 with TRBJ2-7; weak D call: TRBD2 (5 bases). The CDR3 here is CASKGKAATYEQYF. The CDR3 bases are TGTGCCAGCAAGGGAAAAGCGGCAACCTACGAGCAGTACTTC.